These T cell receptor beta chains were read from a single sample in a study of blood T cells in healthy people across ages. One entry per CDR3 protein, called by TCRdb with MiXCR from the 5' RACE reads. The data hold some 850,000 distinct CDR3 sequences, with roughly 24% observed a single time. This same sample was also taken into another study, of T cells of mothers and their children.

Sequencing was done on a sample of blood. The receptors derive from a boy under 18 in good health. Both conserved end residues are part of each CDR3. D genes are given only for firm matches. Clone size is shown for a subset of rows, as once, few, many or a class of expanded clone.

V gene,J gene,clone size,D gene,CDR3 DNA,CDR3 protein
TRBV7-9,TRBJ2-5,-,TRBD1,TGTGCCAGCAGCTTTGGAGGACAGGGTGAGACCCAGTACTTC,CASSFGGQGETQYF
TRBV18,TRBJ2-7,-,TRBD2,TGCGCCAGCTCGCTGTCGGGCGGGGGATACGAGCAGTACTTC,CASSLSGGGYEQYF
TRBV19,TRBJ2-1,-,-,TGTGCCAGTAGTAGGAAGGGTTACAATGAGCAGTTCTTC,CASSRKGYNEQFF
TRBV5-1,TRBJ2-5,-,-,TGCGCCAGCAGCTTGGACGTTGGGGAGACCCAGTACTTC,CASSLDVGETQYF
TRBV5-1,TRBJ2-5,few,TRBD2,TGCGCCAGCAGCTTTCGGCTAGCGGGGGACGAGGAGACCCAGTACTTC,CASSFRLAGDEETQYF
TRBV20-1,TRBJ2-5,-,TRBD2,TGCAGTGCTACCACAAGCGGGGGGTCTGGAGAGACCCAGTACTTC,CSATTSGGSGETQYF
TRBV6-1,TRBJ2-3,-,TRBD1,TGTGCCAGCAGAGGGGGACAGCTCACAGATACGCAGTATTTT,CASRGGQLTDTQYF
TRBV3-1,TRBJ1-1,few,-,TGTGCCAGCAGCCAAGATCTGAGGGACGTCGGGTTGCACACTGAAGCTTTCTTT,CASSQDLRDVGLHTEAFF
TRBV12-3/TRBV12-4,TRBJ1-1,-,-,TGTGCCAGCAGCCGGCAGCTAACTGAAGCTTTCTTT,CASSRQLTEAFF
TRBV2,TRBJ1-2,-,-,TGTGCCAGCAGTGAAACAGGGAAAGGCAACTATGGCTACACCTTC,CASSETGKGNYGYTF
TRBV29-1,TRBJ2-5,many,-,TGCAGCGCCTGGGGGGCCGGGAAAGAGACCCAGTACTTC,CSAWGAGKETQYF